This T cell receptor beta chain comes out of a study of T-cell reconstitution after alpha-beta-depleted transplantation in children. The TCRbeta library was prepared with unique molecular identifiers. One entry per CDR3 protein, called by TCRdb with MiXCR from the PCR reads. The data hold 250,000 to 300,000 distinct CDR3 sequences, with almost 10% observed a single time. This clonotype was observed a few times. The CDR3 runs 13 residues. The germline V gene encodes CDR1 SSHAT and CDR2 FNYEAQ (reference sequence). V was shortened by 3 bases and J by 6 bases, with 9 bases between the two germline ends. The sequencing here drew on PBMCs from the stem cell graft donor, taken from the stem cell graft. The chain is built from TRBV7-7 and TRBJ2-1; the D is unclear. The sequence came from a human donor who donated a stem cell graft to a child with SCID. The CDR3 DNA reads as TGTGCCAGCAGCTTCTCACGGGCCAATGAGCAGTTCTTC. Translation gives CASSFSRANEQFF.